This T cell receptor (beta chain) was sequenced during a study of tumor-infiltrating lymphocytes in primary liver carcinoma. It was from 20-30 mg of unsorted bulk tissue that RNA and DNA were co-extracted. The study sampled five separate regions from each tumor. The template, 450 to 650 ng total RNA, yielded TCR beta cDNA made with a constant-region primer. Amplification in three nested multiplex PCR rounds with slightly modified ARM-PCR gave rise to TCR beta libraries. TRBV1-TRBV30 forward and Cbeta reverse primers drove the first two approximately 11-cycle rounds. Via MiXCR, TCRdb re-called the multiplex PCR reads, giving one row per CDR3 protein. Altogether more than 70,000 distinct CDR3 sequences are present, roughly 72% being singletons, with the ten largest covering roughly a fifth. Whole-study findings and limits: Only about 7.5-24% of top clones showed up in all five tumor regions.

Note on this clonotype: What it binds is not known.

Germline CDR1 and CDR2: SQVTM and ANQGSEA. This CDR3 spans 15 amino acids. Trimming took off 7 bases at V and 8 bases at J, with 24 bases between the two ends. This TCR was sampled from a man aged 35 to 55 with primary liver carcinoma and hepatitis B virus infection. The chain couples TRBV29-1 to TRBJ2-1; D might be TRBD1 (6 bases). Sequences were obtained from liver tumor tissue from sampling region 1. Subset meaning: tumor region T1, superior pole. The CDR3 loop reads CSAPGGRDRYHEQFF. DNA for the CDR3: TGCAGCGCACCTGGGGGCAGGGATAGATACCATGAGCAGTTCTTC.